The present TCR beta chain was sequenced within a study of tumour-infiltrating T cells in Burkitt lymphoma. Overall study: All epidemiological Burkitt lymphoma subtypes were represented in the cohort. Overall and progression-free survival were predicted by productive clonality.

The V end was cut by 1 base, the J end by 3 bases, with 12 bases between. The CDR3 runs to 14 residues. Germline loops: CDR1 GTSNPN, CDR2 SVGIG (reference sequence). Clones were sequenced by immunoSEQ multiplex PCR, and TCRdb holds only the in-frame ones, with some missing. The sample lists roughly 530 clones, 90% to 95% occurring once. Overall study findings and caveats: Many Burkitt lymphoma patients shared several public clonotypes.

Notes on this clone: Its antigen remains unidentified.

This sequence joins TRBV30 and TRBJ1-1, with no clear D. This receptor was taken from a human donor with Burkitt lymphoma. Sequencing used tumor tissue. CDR3: CAWSALGVYTEAFF. In DNA, the CDR3 is TGTGCCTGGAGTGCGCTGGGTGTTTACACTGAAGCTTTCTTT. Filled out from reference TRBV30 and TRBJ1-1, the complete variable domain reads SQTIHQWPATLVQPVGSPLSLECTVEGTSNPNLYWYRQAAGRGLQLLFYSVGIGQISSEVPQNLSASRPQDRQFILSSKKLLLSDSGFYLCAWSALGVYTEAFFGQGTRLTVV.